A selection of T cell receptor beta chains follows, all from one sample in a study of blood T cell repertoires in COVID-19. TCRdb's copy holds only in-frame clones and misses some; the assay was immunoSEQ multiplex PCR. This table has some 11,000 clones, 70% to 90% appearing once. Sequencing was carried out using peripheral blood. The origin of the receptors is a man aged 30 to 39 with active or convalescent COVID-19. The CDR3 runs from the conserved cysteine through the conserved F or W. D genes are given only for firm matches. Where a row states a size, it is once, few, many or the class of an expanded clone; other rows omit it.

clone size,D gene,J gene,V gene,CDR3 protein,CDR3 DNA
.,.,TRBJ2-3,TRBV21-1,CASSPRKAYTDTQYF,TGTGCCAGCAGCCCACGTAAAGCCTACACAGATACGCAGTATTTT
.,.,TRBJ2-4,TRBV6-5,CASSIGSGIQYF,TGTGCCAGCAGTATAGGGAGCGGCATTCAGTACTTC
.,TRBD1,TRBJ1-1,TRBV7-6,CASSEDRDRVGTEAFF,TGTGCCAGCAGCGAAGACCGGGACAGGGTAGGGACTGAAGCTTTCTTT
.,TRBD1,TRBJ2-5,TRBV6-5,CASRSPVGDRETQYF,TGTGCCAGCAGATCCCCAGTGGGGGACAGAGAGACCCAGTACTTC
.,TRBD2,TRBJ2-1,TRBV4-1,CASSHRTSGLYNEQFF,TGCGCCAGCAGCCATCGGACTAGCGGGCTTTACAATGAGCAGTTCTTC
.,.,TRBJ2-5,TRBV23-1,CASSQGAETQYF,TGCGCCAGCAGTCAGGGGGCAGAGACCCAGTACTTC
.,TRBD1,TRBJ1-5,TRBV19,CASSPTGGNQPQHF,TGTGCCAGTAGCCCGACAGGGGGCAATCAGCCCCAGCATTTT
.,.,TRBJ2-5,TRBV29-1,CSVSGARETQYF,TGCAGCGTTTCTGGGGCTCGGGAGACCCAGTACTTC
.,TRBD1,TRBJ1-1,TRBV2,CASKTGMNTEAFF,TGTGCCAGCAAGACAGGGATGAACACTGAAGCTTTCTTT
few,TRBD1,TRBJ2-7,TRBV18,CASSRDRDSYEQYF,TGTGCCAGCTCACGGGACAGGGATTCCTACGAGCAGTACTTC
.,TRBD1,TRBJ2-7,TRBV6-5,CASRKLGTAYEQYF,TGTGCCAGCAGAAAACTCGGGACAGCCTACGAGCAGTACTTC
.,.,TRBJ2-5,TRBV19,CASSTGLQETQYF,TGTGCCAGTAGTACGGGACTGCAAGAGACCCAGTACTTC
.,.,TRBJ2-7,TRBV30,CAWTKPGAATSYEQYF,TGTGCCTGGACCAAACCTGGGGCAGCTACCTCCTACGAGCAGTACTTC
.,.,TRBJ1-5,TRBV11-2,CASSLDSIQPQHF,TGTGCCAGCAGCTTGGACTCCATCCAGCCCCAGCATTTT
.,TRBD1,TRBJ1-1,TRBV9,CASSATGNSAEAFF,TGTGCCAGCAGCGCGACAGGGAATAGCGCTGAAGCTTTCTTT
.,TRBD1,TRBJ1-4,TRBV3-1/TRBV3-2,CASSQAQGASEKLFF,TGTGCCAGCAGCCAAGCCCAGGGGGCATCTGAAAAACTGTTTTTT
.,TRBD1,TRBJ2-7,TRBV6-1,CASSEGVGTGSYEQYF,TGTGCCAGCAGTGAAGGGGTTGGGACAGGGTCTTACGAGCAGTACTTC
.,.,TRBJ1-1,TRBV11-2,CASSLDRDNEAFF,TGTGCCAGCAGCTTAGACAGGGACAATGAAGCTTTCTTT
.,TRBD2,TRBJ2-3,TRBV6-1,CASSETSGGPTDTQYF,TGTGCCAGCAGTGAAACTAGCGGGGGACCCACAGATACGCAGTATTTT
once,.,TRBJ1-1,TRBV10-1,CASSESRVEGAEAFF,TGCGCCAGCAGTGAGTCACGGGTGGAAGGGGCTGAAGCTTTCTTT
.,.,TRBJ1-2,TRBV9,CASSDSYGYTF,TGTGCCAGCAGCGACAGCTATGGCTACACCTTC
once,TRBD1,TRBJ2-2,TRBV5-1,CASSFQIDRAGGELFF,TGCGCCAGCAGCTTTCAGATCGACAGGGCTGGCGGGGAGCTGTTTTTT
.,TRBD1,TRBJ1-4,TRBV13,CASSLHQGASEKLFF,TGTGCCAGCAGTCTTCATCAGGGGGCTTCGGAAAAACTGTTTTTT
.,.,TRBJ1-4,TRBV9,CASSVGPGTNEKLFF,TGTGCCAGCAGCGTAGGGCCGGGAACAAATGAAAAACTGTTTTTT
.,TRBD1,TRBJ1-1,TRBV18,CASSPRTATGVEAFF,TGTGCCAGCTCACCACGAACGGCTACAGGGGTTGAAGCTTTCTTT
.,TRBD1,TRBJ2-3,TRBV7-8,CASSATIRDSNTDTQYF,TGTGCCAGCAGCGCTACTATCCGGGACAGTAACACAGATACGCAGTATTTT
.,.,TRBJ1-1,TRBV5-1,CASSLREDSEAFF,TGCGCCAGCAGCTTGCGGGAGGACAGCGAAGCTTTCTTT
.,.,TRBJ1-1,TRBV5-5,CASSLSGQQNTEAFF,TGTGCCAGCAGCTTAAGTGGGCAGCAGAACACTGAAGCTTTCTTT
.,TRBD1,TRBJ1-5,TRBV10-2,CASSALTGGDQPQHF,TGCGCCAGCAGTGCCCTAACAGGGGGCGATCAGCCCCAGCATTTT
.,TRBD2,TRBJ2-1,TRBV29-1,CSVEPATSGAASEQFF,TGCAGCGTTGAACCAGCGACTAGCGGGGCCGCAAGTGAGCAGTTCTTC
.,.,TRBJ1-5,TRBV7-8,CASSPFNQPQHF,TGTGCCAGCAGTCCCTTCAATCAGCCCCAGCATTTT
.,.,TRBJ1-2,TRBV5-1,CASSFQGRGYTF,TGCGCCAGCAGCTTTCAGGGTAGAGGCTACACCTTC
.,.,TRBJ1-1,TRBV29-1,CSVEDGWYTEAFF,TGCAGCGTTGAAGACGGGTGGTACACTGAAGCTTTCTTT
.,.,TRBJ2-5,TRBV7-9,CASSSSASNIETQYF,TGTGCCAGCAGCTCAAGCGCCTCCAATATCGAGACCCAGTACTTC
.,TRBD1,TRBJ2-1,TRBV6-4,CASGTGESSNEQFF,TGTGCCAGCGGGACAGGGGAGTCTTCAAATGAGCAGTTCTTC
.,TRBD1,TRBJ1-6,TRBV3-1/TRBV3-2,CASSQGRQGPPLHF,TGTGCCAGCAGCCAAGGTCGACAGGGGCCACCCCTCCACTTT
.,TRBD1,TRBJ2-2,TRBV6-4,CASSDSQGRNTGELFF,TGTGCCAGCAGTGACTCACAGGGGAGGAACACCGGGGAGCTGTTTTTT
once,TRBD1,TRBJ1-3,TRBV7-9,CASSPTQGDTIYF,TGTGCCAGCAGCCCAACCCAGGGGGACACCATATATTTT
once,TRBD1,TRBJ1-4,TRBV6-5,CASVQGTMTNEKLFF,TGTGCCAGCGTACAGGGGACAATGACTAATGAAAAACTGTTTTTT
.,.,TRBJ1-2,TRBV5-4,CASSFWTDDRGYTF,TGTGCCAGCAGCTTCTGGACTGACGATCGTGGCTACACCTTC
.,.,TRBJ1-6,TRBV19,CASRDSYNSPLHF,TGTGCCAGTAGAGACAGTTATAATTCACCCCTCCACTTT
.,.,TRBJ2-1,TRBV9,CASSLDSYNEQFF,TGTGCCAGCAGCCTCGACAGCTACAATGAGCAGTTCTTC
.,TRBD1,TRBJ1-1,TRBV5-1,CASSILTGGNTEAFF,TGCGCCAGCAGCATCCTGACAGGGGGCAACACTGAAGCTTTCTTT
once,TRBD2,TRBJ2-1,TRBV18,CASSPASGGAGAHNEQFF,TGTGCCAGCTCACCAGCTAGCGGGGGGGCTGGTGCACACAATGAGCAGTTCTTC
.,TRBD2,TRBJ2-5,TRBV6-1,CASSEQAGGPETQYF,TGTGCCAGCAGTGAACAAGCGGGGGGGCCCGAGACCCAGTACTTC
.,.,TRBJ2-2,TRBV7-9,CASSIFDRNTGELFF,TGTGCCAGCAGCATTTTCGACAGAAACACCGGGGAGCTGTTTTTT
.,TRBD2,TRBJ2-7,TRBV5-1,CASSSDLAGWGYEQYF,TGCGCCAGCAGCTCGGATCTAGCGGGGTGGGGCTACGAGCAGTACTTC
.,TRBD2,TRBJ2-1,TRBV5-1,CASSLVGTSGGSSYNEQFF,TGCGCCAGCAGCTTGGTTGGGACTAGCGGGGGGAGCTCCTACAATGAGCAGTTCTTC
.,TRBD1,TRBJ1-1,TRBV14,CASSQVGGGTEAFF,TGTGCCAGCAGCCAAGTAGGGGGCGGCACTGAAGCTTTCTTT
.,.,TRBJ2-2,TRBV18,CASSPVSRGNTGELFF,TGTGCCAGCTCACCTGTGAGCAGGGGAAACACCGGGGAGCTGTTTTTT
.,TRBD2,TRBJ2-7,TRBV6-2/TRBV6-3,CASSWDYYEQYF,TGTGCCAGCAGCTGGGACTATTACGAGCAGTACTTC
.,.,TRBJ1-4,TRBV7-2,CASSAGVWGEKLFF,TGTGCCAGCAGCGCGGGGGTGTGGGGTGAAAAACTGTTTTTT
.,.,TRBJ2-3,TRBV19,CASSINRGRASTDTQYF,TGTGCCAGTAGTATTAACAGGGGGAGGGCTAGCACAGATACGCAGTATTTT
.,TRBD1,TRBJ2-3,TRBV5-6,CASSSRQGPHTDTQYF,TGTGCCAGCAGCTCTAGACAGGGGCCGCACACAGATACGCAGTATTTT
.,.,TRBJ1-1,TRBV10-3,CAIRRGGVTEAFF,TGTGCCATCAGGAGAGGGGGGGTCACTGAAGCTTTCTTT
.,.,TRBJ2-2,TRBV27,CASSSYSVANTGELFF,TGTGCCAGCAGTTCCTATAGCGTCGCGAACACCGGGGAGCTGTTTTTT
.,TRBD2,TRBJ2-1,TRBV13,CASRPRTSGYNEQFF,TGTGCCAGCAGACCTCGGACTAGCGGCTACAATGAGCAGTTCTTC
.,.,TRBJ1-1,TRBV19,CASSIIGYGDTEAFF,TGTGCCAGTAGTATTATCGGGTACGGTGACACTGAAGCTTTCTTT
.,.,TRBJ1-5,TRBV6-5,CASSKGRGRNQPQHF,TGTGCCAGCAGCAAGGGGAGGGGCCGCAATCAGCCCCAGCATTTT
.,.,TRBJ1-2,TRBV19,CASSIGRGYGYTF,TGTGCCAGTAGTATAGGCAGGGGCTATGGCTACACCTTC